This note documents a single T cell receptor beta chain sequence. Its recognized antigen is unknown. Per-nucleotide qualities are absent, and no much larger clonotype sits a single base away. This sample is part of a study of T cells in Graves' hyperthyroidism and ophthalmopathy (dated by TCRdb to about 2019). About the full investigation: Peripheral blood samples were taken at initial diagnosis, before any treatment was given. A discovery cohort of roughly 96 patients, 43 with Graves' ophthalmopathy and about 58 with stable Graves' hyperthyroidism, was used to find distinguishing TCR V-J signatures. Prospective prediction of ophthalmopathy was tested in an independent validation cohort consisting of some 18 hyperthyroidism patients and approximately 16 patients who later progressed to ophthalmopathy. The 75 to 100 discovery patients were divided at random into training and test sets in a 7:3 ratio. In addition, the study compared T-cell repertoires in thyroid tissue and in blood from a handful of Graves' hyperthyroidism patients. Following sampling, methimazole starting at 30 mg daily was given to hyperthyroidism patients, and high-dose intravenous methylprednisolone was given to ophthalmopathy patients. TCR Vbeta CDR3 sequencing of some 140 peripheral blood samples (around 45 ophthalmopathy, 75 or so hyperthyroidism and around 17 progressor patients) is reported in the paper. Overall results and qualifications from the work: Sample size was not statistically predetermined, and blinding of investigators to group allocation was not performed. Most expanded thyroid clonotypes (frequency above 0.001) were also found in blood, which suggests that blood repertoires may mirror thyroid immune responses. In validation, progression to ophthalmopathy was predicted by the model with roughly 71% sensitivity and nearly 75% specificity, a median of approximately 6.5 months before onset. A 13 V-J signature model separated ophthalmopathy from stable hyperthyroidism, with about 88% sensitivity and 81% to 82% specificity in cross-validation and 80%/75% in testing.

The hyperthyroidism patients were between 18 and 65 years old and newly diagnosed, with a disease duration of less than 2 months. The study excluded patients with uncontrolled infections, other autoimmune diseases, pregnancy or lactation. Diagnoses were based on clinical symptoms, serum thyroxine and TRAb, thyroid ultrasound and orbital computed tomography. Blood from progressor patients was collected at the time of first diagnosis with hyperthyroidism, before any ophthalmopathy symptoms had appeared. PBMCs were isolated from more than 9 ml of fresh peripheral blood by Ficoll-Paque density gradient centrifugation. Progressor patients were defined as those initially diagnosed with Graves' hyperthyroidism in whom ophthalmopathy developed during follow-up. Trizol reagent was used to extract total RNA, and RNA quality was then checked on an Agilent 2100 Bioanalyzer. The cysteine opens and the phenylalanine closes a CDR3 of 16 amino acids. Of the read, only the CDR3 DNA is kept; its 48 bases are in frame from base 1. Relative to germline, V is 6 bases shorter and J is 0 bases shorter, with 14 bases between their ends.

The TCR beta CDR3 regions were amplified from the RNA transcripts. The TCR CDR3 was subjected to a first round of RT-PCR using the HTBI primer set and the Qiagen OneStep RT-PCR kit. The libraries were constructed in a second round of multiplex PCR and then size-selected and purified. Libraries were sequenced paired-end with 100 bp reads on an Illumina HiSeq2000. In the authors' own workflow: SOAPnuke was used to process the raw data, throwing out any read that contained adapters or uncalled bases, had a mean Phred below 15, or lacked an exact constant-primer or identifier match. High-quality paired reads were merged with COPE v1.2.5, and unique nucleotide sequences were defined as clonotypes. MiTCR v1.1 was used to align clonotypes to the IMGT TRBV, TRBD and TRBJ reference segments. The analysis was restricted to V-J combinations with a frequency above 0.0001, which together covered just over 98% of the repertoires. A TCS score was defined as the ratio between F50 (clonal expansion) and ExV (chaos), using BLOSUM62-based TCRdist between CDR3 peptides within each V-J. Welch's t-statistics and random forest reduced around 550 V-J features to 10 to 15, which were used in a naive Bayes classifier (R e1071). Using fastp trimming at Q25 and MiXCR clonotype assembly, TCRdb reanalyzed the public sequencing data and kept in-frame beta chains. Duplicate CDR3 protein sequences are folded into a single record with the most common DNA and genes. TCRdb's processing, not the authors', yielded these V and J calls. Within this sample are under 750,000 distinct CDR3 sequences, with around 19% of them counted one time only. The ten largest clones add up to roughly 17% of the sample.

The chain joins TRBV12-3 or TRBV12-4 to TRBJ2-2; the D gene is perhaps TRBD1, on 6 matching bases. The receptor was derived from a woman aged 45 to 65 with Graves' hyperthyroidism that later progressed to Graves' ophthalmopathy. The sample consisted of blood. The sequenced DNA is TGTGCCAGCAGGATCACCGGGACATCGAACACCGGGGAGCTGTTTTTT. It translates to CASRITGTSNTGELFF.